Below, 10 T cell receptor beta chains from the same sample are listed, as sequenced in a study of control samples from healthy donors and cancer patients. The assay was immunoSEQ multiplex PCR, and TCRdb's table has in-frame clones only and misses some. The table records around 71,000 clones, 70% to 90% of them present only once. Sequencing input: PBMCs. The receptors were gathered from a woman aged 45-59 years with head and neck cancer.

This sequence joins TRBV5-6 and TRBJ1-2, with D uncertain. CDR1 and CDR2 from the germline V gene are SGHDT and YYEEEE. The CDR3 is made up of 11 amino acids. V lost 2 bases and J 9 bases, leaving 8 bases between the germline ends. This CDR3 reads CASSFKESYTF. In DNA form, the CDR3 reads TGTGCCAGCAGCTTTAAAGAGAGCTACACCTTC.

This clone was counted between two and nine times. The CDR3 region is CASSPPASGGYTF. The CDR3 region has the DNA TGTGCCAGCAGTCCCCCGGCGTCGGGGGGCTACACCTTC. The rearrangement links TRBV28 to TRBJ1-2; D remains unclear. CDR1 MDHEN and CDR2 SYDVKM come from the germline V gene. The V end lost 5 bases, the J end lost 8 bases, and 15 bases lay between the germline ends. The CDR3 length is 13 residues.

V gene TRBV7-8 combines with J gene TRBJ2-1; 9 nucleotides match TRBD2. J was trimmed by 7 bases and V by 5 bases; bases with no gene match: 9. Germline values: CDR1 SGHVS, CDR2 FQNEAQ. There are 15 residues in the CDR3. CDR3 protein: CASSVQRGAGNEQFF. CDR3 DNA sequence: TGTGCCAGCAGCGTGCAGCGGGGGGCGGGTAATGAGCAGTTCTTC.

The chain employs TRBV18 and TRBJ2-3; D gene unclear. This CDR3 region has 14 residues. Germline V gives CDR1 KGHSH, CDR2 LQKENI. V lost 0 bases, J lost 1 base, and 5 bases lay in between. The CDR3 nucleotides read TGTGCCAGCTCACCACCGTCAGGCACAGATACGCAGTATTTT. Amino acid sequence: CASSPPSGTDTQYF. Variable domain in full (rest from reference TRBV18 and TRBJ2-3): NAGVMQNPRHLVRRRGQEARLRCSPMKGHSHVYWYRQLPEEGLKFMVYLQKENIIDESGMPKERFSAEFPKEGPSILRIQQVVRGDSAAYFCASSPPSGTDTQYFGPGTRLTVL.

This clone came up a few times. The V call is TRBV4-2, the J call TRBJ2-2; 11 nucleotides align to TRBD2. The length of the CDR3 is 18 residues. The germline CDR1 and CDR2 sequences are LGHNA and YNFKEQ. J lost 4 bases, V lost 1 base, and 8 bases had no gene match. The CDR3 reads CASSQVLAGGPLTGELFF. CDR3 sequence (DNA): TGTGCCAGCAGCCAAGTCCTAGCGGGGGGACCTCTCACCGGGGAGCTGTTTTTT.

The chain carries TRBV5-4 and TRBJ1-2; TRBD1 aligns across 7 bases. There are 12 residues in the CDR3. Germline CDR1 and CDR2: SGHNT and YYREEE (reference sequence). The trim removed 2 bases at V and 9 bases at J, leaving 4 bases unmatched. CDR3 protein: CASSFYRGSYTF. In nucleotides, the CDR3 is TGTGCCAGCAGCTTTTACAGGGGAAGCTACACCTTC.

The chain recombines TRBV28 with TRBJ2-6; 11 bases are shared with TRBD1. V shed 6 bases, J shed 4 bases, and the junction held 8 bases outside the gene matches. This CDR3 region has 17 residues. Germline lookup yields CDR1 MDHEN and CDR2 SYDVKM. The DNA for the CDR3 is TGTGCCAGCAGCCCACCGGGACAGGGGGTAGGGGCCAACGTCCTGACTTTC. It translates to CASSPPGQGVGANVLTF.

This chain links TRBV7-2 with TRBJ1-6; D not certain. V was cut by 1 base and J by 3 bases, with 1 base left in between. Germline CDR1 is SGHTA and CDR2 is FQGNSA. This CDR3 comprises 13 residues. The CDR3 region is CASSLVYNSPLHF. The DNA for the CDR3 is TGTGCCAGCAGCTTAGTCTATAATTCACCCCTCCACTTT.

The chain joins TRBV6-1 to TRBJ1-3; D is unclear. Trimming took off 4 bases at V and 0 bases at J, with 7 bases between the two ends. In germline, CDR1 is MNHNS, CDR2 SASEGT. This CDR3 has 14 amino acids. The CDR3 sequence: CASSGVLSGNTIYF. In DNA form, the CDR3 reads TGTGCCAGCAGTGGGGTGCTCTCTGGAAACACCATATATTTT.

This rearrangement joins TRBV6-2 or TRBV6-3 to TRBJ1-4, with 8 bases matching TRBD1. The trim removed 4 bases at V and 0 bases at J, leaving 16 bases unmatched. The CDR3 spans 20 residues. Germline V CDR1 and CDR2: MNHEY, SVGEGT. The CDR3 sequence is CASSFSILDRVEATNEKLFF. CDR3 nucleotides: TGTGCCAGCAGTTTCTCGATCCTGGACAGGGTGGAGGCAACTAATGAAAAACTGTTTTTT.